This record looks at one T cell receptor (beta chain) sequence and its context. The antigen remains unidentified. The germline gives CDR1 MDHEN, CDR2 SYDVKM. V lost 5 bases and J 6 bases, leaving 14 bases between the germline ends. This CDR3 region has 14 residues. Sequencing used immunoSEQ multiplex PCR; TCRdb keeps in-frame clones, though not all of them. The profile shows over 850,000 clones, roughly 74% of them singletons. The data are from a study of shared clonotypes between healthy human individuals. Overall study findings and caveats: It was observed that 5% to 6% of naive CD4 clonotypes were shared across a handful of donors.

This receptor was obtained from a man aged 18 to 29 in good health. Some clones in this sample may be carry-over from other donors' samples. Material: memory CD4+ T cells from PBMCs. Subset: CD45RA-negative fraction. V is TRBV28 and J is TRBJ1-5, with D maybe TRBD1 (6 bases). The CDR3 spells CASSAPTGFQPQHF. CDR3 in DNA: TGTGCCAGCAGTGCTCCTACAGGGTTTCAGCCCCAGCATTTT.